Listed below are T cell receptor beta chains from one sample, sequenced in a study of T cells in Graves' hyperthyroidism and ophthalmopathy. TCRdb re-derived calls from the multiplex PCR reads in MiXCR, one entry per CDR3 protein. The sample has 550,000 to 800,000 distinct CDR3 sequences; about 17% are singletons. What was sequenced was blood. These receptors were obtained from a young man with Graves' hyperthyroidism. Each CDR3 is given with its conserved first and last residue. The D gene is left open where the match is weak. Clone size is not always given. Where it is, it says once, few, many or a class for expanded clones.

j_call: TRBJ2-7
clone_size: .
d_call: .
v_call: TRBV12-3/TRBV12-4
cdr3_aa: CASSFSRLYEQYF
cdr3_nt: TGTGCCAGCAGTTTTTCTCGATTGTACGAGCAGTACTTC

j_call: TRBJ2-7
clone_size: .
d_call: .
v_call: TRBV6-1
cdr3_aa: CASRVLRQGNYEQYF
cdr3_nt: TGTGCCAGCAGAGTCTTGAGGCAGGGGAACTACGAGCAGTACTTC

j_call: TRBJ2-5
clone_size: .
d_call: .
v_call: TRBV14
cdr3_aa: CASSLAGQPSETQYF
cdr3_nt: TGTGCCAGCAGCCTTGCCGGACAGCCCTCCGAGACCCAGTACTTC

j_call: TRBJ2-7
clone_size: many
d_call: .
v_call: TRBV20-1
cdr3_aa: CSARRGMAAYEQYF
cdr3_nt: TGCAGTGCTAGAAGGGGGATGGCTGCCTACGAGCAGTACTTC

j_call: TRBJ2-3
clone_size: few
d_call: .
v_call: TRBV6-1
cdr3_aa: CASRTQGTDTQYF
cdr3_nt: TGTGCCAGCAGAACACAGGGTACAGATACGCAGTATTTT

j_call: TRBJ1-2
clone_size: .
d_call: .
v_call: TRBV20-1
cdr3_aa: CSATWGVGYGYTF
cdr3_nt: TGCAGTGCGACGTGGGGGGTGGGCTATGGCTACACCTTC

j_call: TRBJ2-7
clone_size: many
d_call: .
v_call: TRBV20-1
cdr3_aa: CSASPGTNSYEQYF
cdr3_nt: TGCAGTGCGTCCCCCGGGACCAACTCCTACGAGCAGTACTTC

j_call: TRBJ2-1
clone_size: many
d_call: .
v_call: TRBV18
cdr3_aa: CASSRAGNNEQFF
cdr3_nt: TGTGCCAGCTCACGAGCGGGCAACAATGAGCAGTTCTTC

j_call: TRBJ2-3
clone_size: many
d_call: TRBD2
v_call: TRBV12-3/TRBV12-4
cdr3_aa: CASSFGGSGSGRTDTQYF
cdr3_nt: TGTGCCAGCAGTTTTGGAGGGTCAGGAAGCGGGAGAACAGATACGCAGTATTTT

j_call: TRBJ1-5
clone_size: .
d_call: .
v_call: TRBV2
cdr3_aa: CASSVGGDSNQPQHF
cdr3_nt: TGTGCCAGCAGTGTTGGAGGGGATAGCAATCAGCCCCAGCATTTT

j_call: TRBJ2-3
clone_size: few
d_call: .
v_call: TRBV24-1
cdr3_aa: CATSTRQGGSDTQYF
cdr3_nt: TGTGCCACCAGCACGCGACAGGGAGGGTCAGATACGCAGTATTTT

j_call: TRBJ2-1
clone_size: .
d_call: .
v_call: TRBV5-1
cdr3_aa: CASTGANNEQFF
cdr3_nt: TGCGCCAGCACGGGAGCTAACAATGAGCAGTTCTTC

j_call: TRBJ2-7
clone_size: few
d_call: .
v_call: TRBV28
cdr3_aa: CASSLSQGGPYEQYF
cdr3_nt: TGTGCCAGCAGTTTATCCCAGGGGGGGCCCTACGAGCAGTACTTC

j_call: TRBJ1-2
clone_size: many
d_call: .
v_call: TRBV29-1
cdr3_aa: CSVGTGRYGYTF
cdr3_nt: TGCAGCGTTGGGACGGGCCGCTATGGCTACACCTTC

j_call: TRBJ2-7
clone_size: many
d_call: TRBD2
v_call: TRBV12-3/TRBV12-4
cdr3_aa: CASSWSGRALEQYF
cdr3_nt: TGTGCCAGCAGTTGGAGCGGGAGGGCCCTCGAGCAGTACTTC

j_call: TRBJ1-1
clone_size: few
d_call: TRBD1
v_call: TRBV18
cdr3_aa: CASSPPGRGGTEAFF
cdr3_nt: TGTGCCAGCTCACCACCGGGCAGGGGGGGGACTGAAGCTTTCTTT

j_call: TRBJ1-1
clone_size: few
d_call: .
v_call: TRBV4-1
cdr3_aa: CASSQDGRDENTEAFF
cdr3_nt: TGCGCCAGCAGCCAAGATGGGAGGGATGAAAACACTGAAGCTTTCTTT

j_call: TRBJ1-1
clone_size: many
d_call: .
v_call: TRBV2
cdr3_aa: CARRSPGRPFGTEAFF
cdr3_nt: TGTGCCAGGAGGAGTCCCGGAAGGCCCTTCGGGACTGAAGCTTTCTTT

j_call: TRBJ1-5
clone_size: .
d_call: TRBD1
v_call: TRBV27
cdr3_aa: CASSMIGTGYLQPQHF
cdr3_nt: TGTGCCAGCAGCATGATCGGGACAGGGTATCTTCAGCCCCAGCATTTT

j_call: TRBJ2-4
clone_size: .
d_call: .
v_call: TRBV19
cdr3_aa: CASSNTENIQYF
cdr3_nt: TGTGCCAGTAGTAACACAGAAAACATTCAGTACTTC

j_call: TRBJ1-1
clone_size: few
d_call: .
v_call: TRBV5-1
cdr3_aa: CASSRANMNTEAFF
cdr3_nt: TGCGCCAGCAGTCGGGCAAACATGAACACTGAAGCTTTCTTT

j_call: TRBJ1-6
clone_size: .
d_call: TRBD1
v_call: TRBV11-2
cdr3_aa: CASSWGQGDSPLHF
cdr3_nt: TGTGCCAGCAGCTGGGGACAGGGCGACTCACCCCTCCACTTT

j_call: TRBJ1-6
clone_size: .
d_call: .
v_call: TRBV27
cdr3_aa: CASSLSQWSSYNSPLHF
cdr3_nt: TGTGCCAGCAGTTTATCGCAATGGAGCTCCTATAATTCACCCCTCCACTTT

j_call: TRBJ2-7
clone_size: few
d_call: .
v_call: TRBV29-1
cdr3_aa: CSVVPNSYEQYF
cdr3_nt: TGCAGCGTTGTCCCTAACTCCTACGAGCAGTACTTC

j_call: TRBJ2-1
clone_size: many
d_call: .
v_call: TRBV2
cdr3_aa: CASKLSVNNEQFF
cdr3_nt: TGTGCCAGCAAGCTTAGCGTCAACAATGAGCAGTTCTTC

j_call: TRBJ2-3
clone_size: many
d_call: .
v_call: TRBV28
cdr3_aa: CASTPPATKRDTQYF
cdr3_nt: TGTGCCAGCACCCCACCGGCCACCAAGAGGGATACGCAGTATTTT

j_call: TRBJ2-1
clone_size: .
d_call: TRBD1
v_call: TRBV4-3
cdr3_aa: CASSQDWGQGYNEQFF
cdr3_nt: TGCGCCAGCAGCCAAGATTGGGGACAGGGTTACAATGAGCAGTTCTTC

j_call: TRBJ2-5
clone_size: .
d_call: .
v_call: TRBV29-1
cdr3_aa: CSVESGVGETQYF
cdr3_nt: TGCAGCGTTGAATCGGGGGTTGGGGAGACCCAGTACTTC

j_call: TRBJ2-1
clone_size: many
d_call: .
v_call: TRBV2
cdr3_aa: CASRGRVPGSYNEQFF
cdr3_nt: TGTGCCAGCCGGGGGCGGGTGCCAGGCTCCTACAATGAGCAGTTCTTC

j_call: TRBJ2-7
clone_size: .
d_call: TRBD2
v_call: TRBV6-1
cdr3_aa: CASSLAASGRAYEQYF
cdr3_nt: TGTGCCAGCAGTCTCGCGGCTAGCGGGAGAGCTTACGAGCAGTACTTC

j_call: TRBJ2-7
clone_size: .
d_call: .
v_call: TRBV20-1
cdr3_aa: CSARESGPSYEQYF
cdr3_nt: TGCAGTGCTAGGGAAAGCGGGCCATCCTACGAGCAGTACTTC

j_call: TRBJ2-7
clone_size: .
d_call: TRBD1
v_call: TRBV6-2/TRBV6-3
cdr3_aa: CASSHLTGNSYEQYF
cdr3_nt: TGTGCCAGCAGCCACCTGACAGGGAACTCCTACGAGCAGTACTTC

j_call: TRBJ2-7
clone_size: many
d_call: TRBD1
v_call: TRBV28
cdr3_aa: CASRPQGVAYEQYF
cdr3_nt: TGTGCCAGCAGACCCCAGGGGGTGGCCTACGAGCAGTACTTC

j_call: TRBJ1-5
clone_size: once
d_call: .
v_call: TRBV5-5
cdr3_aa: CASSEGHPARPQHF
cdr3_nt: TGTGCCAGCAGCGAGGGACACCCGGCGAGGCCCCAGCATTTT

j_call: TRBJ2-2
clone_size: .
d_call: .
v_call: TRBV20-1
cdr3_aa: CSARDPRNTGELFF
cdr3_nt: TGCAGTGCTAGAGATCCTCGGAACACCGGGGAGCTGTTTTTT

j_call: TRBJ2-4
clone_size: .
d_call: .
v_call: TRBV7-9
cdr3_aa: CASSPENKNIQYF
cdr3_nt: TGTGCCAGCAGCCCGGAGAACAAAAACATTCAGTACTTC

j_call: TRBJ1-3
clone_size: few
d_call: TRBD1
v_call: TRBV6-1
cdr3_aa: CASSEDWQGDASSGNTIYF
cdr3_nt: TGTGCCAGCAGTGAAGACTGGCAGGGGGACGCTAGCTCTGGAAACACCATATATTTT

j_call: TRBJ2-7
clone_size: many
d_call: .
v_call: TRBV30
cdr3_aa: CAWSVSRVQYF
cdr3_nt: TGTGCCTGGAGTGTGTCGCGGGTGCAGTACTTC

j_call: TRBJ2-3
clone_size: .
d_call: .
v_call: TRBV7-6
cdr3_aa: CASANRPGSVVTDTQYF
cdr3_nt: TGTGCCAGCGCTAACCGCCCAGGGTCAGTGGTAACAGATACGCAGTATTTT

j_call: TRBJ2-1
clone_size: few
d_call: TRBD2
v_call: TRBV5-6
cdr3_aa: CASSSGLATKVYNEQFF
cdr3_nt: TGTGCCAGCAGCTCCGGACTAGCAACTAAAGTTTACAATGAGCAGTTCTTC

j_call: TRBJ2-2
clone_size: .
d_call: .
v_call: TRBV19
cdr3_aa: CASSWGPNTGELFF
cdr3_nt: TGTGCCAGTAGTTGGGGGCCGAACACCGGGGAGCTGTTTTTT

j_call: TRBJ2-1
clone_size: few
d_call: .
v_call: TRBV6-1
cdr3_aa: CASRHGNEQFF
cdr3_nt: TGTGCCAGCAGGCATGGTAATGAGCAGTTCTTC

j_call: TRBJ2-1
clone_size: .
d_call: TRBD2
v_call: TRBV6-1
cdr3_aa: CASSPTLAIPTSYNEQFF
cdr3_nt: TGTGCCAGCAGTCCCACACTAGCGATACCAACCTCCTACAATGAGCAGTTCTTC

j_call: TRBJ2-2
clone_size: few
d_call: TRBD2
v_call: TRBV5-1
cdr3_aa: CASRLAGDTGELFF
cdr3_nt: TGCGCCAGCAGACTAGCGGGGGACACCGGGGAGCTGTTTTTT

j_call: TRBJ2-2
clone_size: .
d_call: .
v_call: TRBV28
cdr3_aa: CATQSGELFF
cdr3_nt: TGTGCCACCCAGAGCGGGGAGCTGTTTTTT

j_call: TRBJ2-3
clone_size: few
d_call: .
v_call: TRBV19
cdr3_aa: CASSIVERTDTQYF
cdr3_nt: TGTGCCAGTAGTATAGTGGAGAGGACAGATACGCAGTATTTT

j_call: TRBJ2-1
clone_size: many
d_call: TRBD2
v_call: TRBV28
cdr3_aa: CASSLRLAGLYNEQFF
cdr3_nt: TGTGCCAGCAGTCTACGACTAGCGGGGCTATACAATGAGCAGTTCTTC

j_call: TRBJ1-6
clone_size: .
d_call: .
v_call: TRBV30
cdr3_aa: CAWGHEETAPGAPLHF
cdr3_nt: TGTGCCTGGGGACATGAGGAGACGGCCCCTGGGGCACCCCTCCACTTT

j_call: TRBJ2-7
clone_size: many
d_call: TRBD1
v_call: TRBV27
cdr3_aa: CASSLYGTAASYEQYF
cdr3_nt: TGTGCCAGCAGTCTTTACGGGACAGCCGCCTCCTACGAGCAGTACTTC

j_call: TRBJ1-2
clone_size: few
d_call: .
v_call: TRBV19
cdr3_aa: CASSTRRDFGYGYTF
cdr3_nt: TGTGCCAGTAGTACCCGCCGGGACTTCGGCTATGGCTACACCTTC